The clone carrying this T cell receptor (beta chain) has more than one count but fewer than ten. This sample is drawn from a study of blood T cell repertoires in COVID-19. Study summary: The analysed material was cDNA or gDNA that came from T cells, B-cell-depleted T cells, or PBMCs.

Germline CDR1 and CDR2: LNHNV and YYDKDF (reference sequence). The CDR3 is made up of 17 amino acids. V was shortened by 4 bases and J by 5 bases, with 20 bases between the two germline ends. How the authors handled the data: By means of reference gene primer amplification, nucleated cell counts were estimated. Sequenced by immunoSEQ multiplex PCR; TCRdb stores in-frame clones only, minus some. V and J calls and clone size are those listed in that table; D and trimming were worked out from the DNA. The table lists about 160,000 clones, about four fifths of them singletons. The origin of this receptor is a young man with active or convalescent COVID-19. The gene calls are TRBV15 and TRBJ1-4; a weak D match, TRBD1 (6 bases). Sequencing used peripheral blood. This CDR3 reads CATSKGVIDRKNEKLFF. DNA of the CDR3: TGTGCCACCAGCAAGGGGGTTATAGACAGGAAAAATGAAAAACTGTTTTTT.